This is a list of T cell receptor beta chains from one sample in a study of T cells in Graves' hyperthyroidism and ophthalmopathy. Using its own MiXCR run on the multiplex PCR reads, TCRdb lists one record per CDR3 protein. The sample contains about 340,000 distinct CDR3 sequences, over 20% of which appear only once. Sequences were obtained from blood. The receptors come from a woman in her 50s with Graves' hyperthyroidism. The CDR3 runs from the conserved cysteine through the conserved F or W. Fields, in order: clone size, CDR3 length, J gene, D gene, V gene, CDR3 protein, CDR3 DNA. The D gene is left open where the match is weak. Clone size appears in some rows only: once, few, many, or a class for an expanded clone.

abundance: few
len: 14
j_gene: TRBJ2-7
d_gene: TRBD2
v_gene: TRBV9
CDR3aa: CASSAGLATYEQYF
CDR3nt: TGTGCCAGCAGCGCCGGACTAGCTACCTACGAGCAGTACTTC

abundance: many
len: 13
j_gene: TRBJ2-5
d_gene: .
v_gene: TRBV30
CDR3aa: CAWRRDSQETQYF
CDR3nt: TGTGCCTGGAGGAGGGACTCCCAAGAGACCCAGTACTTC

abundance: many
len: 16
j_gene: TRBJ2-3
d_gene: TRBD2
v_gene: TRBV28
CDR3aa: CASSQTSGTSTDTQYF
CDR3nt: TGTGCCAGCAGTCAAACTAGCGGGACAAGCACAGATACGCAGTATTTT

abundance: many
len: 20
j_gene: TRBJ2-1
d_gene: TRBD2
v_gene: TRBV5-8
CDR3aa: CASSFTGLAGYWGSYNEQFF
CDR3nt: TGTGCCAGCAGCTTCACAGGACTAGCGGGGTACTGGGGCTCCTACAATGAGCAGTTCTTC

abundance: few
len: 14
j_gene: TRBJ1-2
d_gene: TRBD1
v_gene: TRBV5-4
CDR3aa: CASRGTESNYGYTF
CDR3nt: TGTGCCAGCAGGGGGACAGAGTCCAACTATGGCTACACCTTC

abundance: many
len: 15
j_gene: TRBJ2-7
d_gene: .
v_gene: TRBV6-1
CDR3aa: CASTERKGGSYEQYF
CDR3nt: TGTGCCAGCACGGAGAGGAAGGGTGGCTCCTACGAGCAGTACTTC

abundance: .
len: 16
j_gene: TRBJ2-7
d_gene: TRBD2
v_gene: TRBV3-1
CDR3aa: CASSSRLAGGHYEQYF
CDR3nt: TGTGCCAGCAGCTCCCGGTTAGCGGGGGGTCACTACGAGCAGTACTTC

abundance: many
len: 15
j_gene: TRBJ1-5
d_gene: .
v_gene: TRBV15
CDR3aa: CATSRVTGTDQPQHF
CDR3nt: TGTGCCACCAGCAGAGTAACAGGGACGGATCAGCCCCAGCATTTT

abundance: few
len: 14
j_gene: TRBJ2-4
d_gene: TRBD1
v_gene: TRBV6-1
CDR3aa: CASRTGLAKNIQYF
CDR3nt: TGTGCCAGCAGGACAGGGTTAGCCAAAAACATTCAGTACTTC

abundance: many
len: 15
j_gene: TRBJ2-2
d_gene: TRBD1
v_gene: TRBV7-2
CDR3aa: CASSLGTGYTGELFF
CDR3nt: TGTGCCAGCAGCTTAGGGACAGGGTACACCGGGGAGCTGTTTTTT

abundance: .
len: 12
j_gene: TRBJ1-1
d_gene: .
v_gene: TRBV7-2
CDR3aa: CASSMRGGGAFF
CDR3nt: TGTGCCAGCAGCATGCGAGGTGGCGGGGCTTTCTTT

abundance: many
len: 17
j_gene: TRBJ1-2
d_gene: .
v_gene: TRBV4-1
CDR3aa: CASSQDMNGGQDYGYTF
CDR3nt: TGCGCCAGCAGCCAAGATATGAATGGGGGGCAAGACTATGGCTACACCTTC

abundance: .
len: 14
j_gene: TRBJ1-2
d_gene: .
v_gene: TRBV27
CDR3aa: CASSLTAGEYGYTF
CDR3nt: TGTGCCAGCAGTTTAACGGCAGGGGAGTATGGCTACACCTTC

abundance: .
len: 12
j_gene: TRBJ2-7
d_gene: TRBD1
v_gene: TRBV20-1
CDR3aa: CSPTGVSYEQYF
CDR3nt: TGCAGCCCGACAGGGGTATCCTACGAGCAGTACTTC

abundance: few
len: 12
j_gene: TRBJ2-1
d_gene: .
v_gene: TRBV10-3
CDR3aa: CAIASNYNEQFF
CDR3nt: TGTGCCATCGCTTCGAACTACAATGAGCAGTTCTTC

abundance: many
len: 16
j_gene: TRBJ2-3
d_gene: TRBD1
v_gene: TRBV2
CDR3aa: CVSSPGTGGGTDTQYF
CDR3nt: TGTGTCAGCAGCCCCGGGACAGGGGGCGGAACAGATACGCAGTATTTT

abundance: many
len: 15
j_gene: TRBJ2-5
d_gene: .
v_gene: TRBV20-1
CDR3aa: CSAKDSRGAQETQYF
CDR3nt: TGCAGTGCTAAAGACAGCCGGGGGGCTCAAGAGACCCAGTACTTC

abundance: many
len: 13
j_gene: TRBJ1-5
d_gene: TRBD1
v_gene: TRBV10-2
CDR3aa: CASSEGQGWPQHF
CDR3nt: TGCGCCAGCAGTGAGGGACAGGGTTGGCCCCAGCATTTT

abundance: .
len: 14
j_gene: TRBJ1-4
d_gene: .
v_gene: TRBV7-9
CDR3aa: CASSHSESGEKLFF
CDR3nt: TGTGCCAGCAGCCATTCAGAGAGCGGTGAAAAACTGTTTTTT

abundance: many
len: 15
j_gene: TRBJ2-1
d_gene: TRBD2
v_gene: TRBV20-1
CDR3aa: CSARDSGRASNEQFF
CDR3nt: TGCAGTGCTAGGGACAGCGGGAGAGCGAGCAATGAGCAGTTCTTC

abundance: few
len: 14
j_gene: TRBJ1-1
d_gene: TRBD1
v_gene: TRBV5-6
CDR3aa: CASSLEGTGGGAFF
CDR3nt: TGTGCCAGCAGCTTGGAGGGGACAGGCGGGGGAGCTTTCTTT

abundance: many
len: 14
j_gene: TRBJ1-1
d_gene: TRBD1
v_gene: TRBV5-1
CDR3aa: CASSAGQGGTEAFF
CDR3nt: TGCGCCAGCAGCGCCGGACAGGGAGGCACTGAAGCTTTCTTT

abundance: few
len: 15
j_gene: TRBJ2-3
d_gene: .
v_gene: TRBV10-2
CDR3aa: CASSEWQLSTDTQYF
CDR3nt: TGCGCCAGCAGTGAGTGGCAGTTGAGCACAGATACGCAGTATTTT

abundance: .
len: 14
j_gene: TRBJ2-5
d_gene: .
v_gene: TRBV6-1
CDR3aa: CASSPTGPQETQYF
CDR3nt: TGTGCCAGCAGTCCAACAGGGCCCCAAGAGACCCAGTACTTC

abundance: many
len: 18
j_gene: TRBJ1-1
d_gene: .
v_gene: TRBV4-1
CDR3aa: CASSQDDLGQLKGTEAFF
CDR3nt: TGCGCCAGCAGCCAAGATGATCTTGGACAGCTTAAAGGCACTGAAGCTTTCTTT

abundance: few
len: 14
j_gene: TRBJ2-1
d_gene: TRBD2
v_gene: TRBV20-1
CDR3aa: CSVQTWAGANEQFF
CDR3nt: TGCAGTGTCCAAACCTGGGCGGGAGCAAATGAGCAGTTCTTC

abundance: .
len: 14
j_gene: TRBJ1-1
d_gene: .
v_gene: TRBV9
CDR3aa: CASSGQRENTEAFF
CDR3nt: TGTGCCAGCAGCGGGCAACGGGAGAACACTGAAGCTTTCTTT

abundance: few
len: 12
j_gene: TRBJ2-1
d_gene: .
v_gene: TRBV7-9
CDR3aa: CASSYTSYEQFF
CDR3nt: TGTGCCAGCAGCTACACTAGTTATGAGCAGTTCTTC

abundance: few
len: 14
j_gene: TRBJ1-5
d_gene: .
v_gene: TRBV6-1
CDR3aa: CASLIRDNNQPQHF
CDR3nt: TGTGCCAGCTTGATCCGGGACAACAATCAGCCCCAGCATTTT

abundance: many
len: 15
j_gene: TRBJ1-1
d_gene: .
v_gene: TRBV18
CDR3aa: CASSPGPGGNTEAFF
CDR3nt: TGTGCCAGCTCACCGGGACCAGGAGGGAACACTGAAGCTTTCTTT

abundance: .
len: 14
j_gene: TRBJ2-1
d_gene: .
v_gene: TRBV28
CDR3aa: CASRGSDGGQKQFF
CDR3nt: TGTGCCAGCAGAGGAAGCGACGGCGGCCAGAAGCAGTTCTTC

abundance: many
len: 14
j_gene: TRBJ2-1
d_gene: TRBD1
v_gene: TRBV7-9
CDR3aa: CASSGQGLDNEQFF
CDR3nt: TGTGCCAGCAGCGGACAGGGTCTCGACAATGAGCAGTTCTTC

abundance: .
len: 15
j_gene: TRBJ1-1
d_gene: .
v_gene: TRBV6-1
CDR3aa: CASSPMGVMNTEAFF
CDR3nt: TGTGCCAGCAGTCCCATGGGAGTTATGAACACTGAAGCTTTCTTT

abundance: .
len: 19
j_gene: TRBJ2-1
d_gene: TRBD2
v_gene: TRBV7-9
CDR3aa: CASSSTGTSGGPEYNEQFF
CDR3nt: TGTGCCAGCAGCTCCACCGGGACTAGCGGGGGCCCGGAGTACAATGAGCAGTTCTTC

abundance: many
len: 12
j_gene: TRBJ1-5
d_gene: .
v_gene: TRBV10-2
CDR3aa: CAAQVGNQPQHF
CDR3nt: TGCGCCGCACAGGTGGGGAATCAGCCCCAGCATTTT

abundance: few
len: 14
j_gene: TRBJ2-7
d_gene: TRBD1
v_gene: TRBV10-3
CDR3aa: CAIQGTGSSYEQYF
CDR3nt: TGTGCCATCCAAGGGACAGGATCCAGCTACGAGCAGTACTTC

abundance: many
len: 15
j_gene: TRBJ2-3
d_gene: TRBD1
v_gene: TRBV5-1
CDR3aa: CASSSLGQVTDTQYF
CDR3nt: TGCGCCAGCAGTTCGTTGGGACAGGTGACAGATACGCAGTATTTT

abundance: many
len: 13
j_gene: TRBJ1-1
d_gene: .
v_gene: TRBV18
CDR3aa: CASSPGSNTEAFF
CDR3nt: TGTGCCAGCTCCCCGGGGTCGAACACTGAAGCTTTCTTT

abundance: many
len: 14
j_gene: TRBJ1-1
d_gene: TRBD1
v_gene: TRBV28
CDR3aa: CASSVSRGLTEAFF
CDR3nt: TGTGCCAGCAGTGTCTCCAGGGGGCTCACTGAAGCTTTCTTT

abundance: .
len: 16
j_gene: TRBJ2-7
d_gene: TRBD2
v_gene: TRBV6-1
CDR3aa: CASMLAGVVPSYEQYF
CDR3nt: TGTGCCAGCATGCTAGCGGGAGTGGTACCCTCCTACGAGCAGTACTTC

abundance: .
len: 13
j_gene: TRBJ1-1
d_gene: TRBD1
v_gene: TRBV12-3/TRBV12-4
CDR3aa: CASQEQGYTEAFF
CDR3nt: TGTGCCAGCCAAGAACAGGGGTACACTGAAGCTTTCTTT

abundance: .
len: 15
j_gene: TRBJ2-7
d_gene: TRBD1
v_gene: TRBV7-9
CDR3aa: CASSLGGTGGREQYF
CDR3nt: TGTGCCAGCAGCTTAGGTGGGACAGGGGGCCGGGAGCAGTACTTC

abundance: many
len: 12
j_gene: TRBJ1-1
d_gene: .
v_gene: TRBV29-1
CDR3aa: CSVPPKNTEAFF
CDR3nt: TGCAGCGTTCCCCCCAAGAACACTGAAGCTTTCTTT

abundance: many
len: 15
j_gene: TRBJ2-7
d_gene: .
v_gene: TRBV20-1
CDR3aa: CSAPGGEGVRYEQYF
CDR3nt: TGCAGTGCCCCTGGAGGGGAAGGGGTACGGTACGAGCAGTACTTC

abundance: .
len: 14
j_gene: TRBJ2-7
d_gene: TRBD2
v_gene: TRBV5-1
CDR3aa: CASSRSSGKNEQYF
CDR3nt: TGCGCCAGCAGCCGTTCTAGCGGAAAAAACGAGCAGTACTTC

abundance: many
len: 18
j_gene: TRBJ1-6
d_gene: .
v_gene: TRBV6-1
CDR3aa: CASSEGGTLTSTNSPLHF
CDR3nt: TGTGCCAGCAGTGAAGGCGGGACACTAACGTCCACAAATTCACCCCTCCACTTT

abundance: many
len: 14
j_gene: TRBJ2-7
d_gene: .
v_gene: TRBV28
CDR3aa: CASGTWSSSYEQYF
CDR3nt: TGTGCCAGCGGAACCTGGTCCTCCTCCTACGAGCAGTACTTC

abundance: once
len: 15
j_gene: TRBJ1-1
d_gene: TRBD1
v_gene: TRBV19
CDR3aa: CASSTKTGMNTEAFF
CDR3nt: TGTGCCAGTAGTACCAAGACAGGGATGAACACTGAAGCTTTCTTT

abundance: .
len: 15
j_gene: TRBJ2-2
d_gene: TRBD1
v_gene: TRBV19
CDR3aa: CASTTTGIDTGELFF
CDR3nt: TGTGCCAGTACTACGACAGGGATCGACACCGGGGAGCTGTTTTTT

abundance: few
len: 17
j_gene: TRBJ1-4
d_gene: .
v_gene: TRBV7-9
CDR3aa: CASSGDPPTTDNEKLFF
CDR3nt: TGTGCCAGCAGCGGAGACCCACCCACCACTGATAATGAAAAACTGTTTTTT

abundance: once
len: 14
j_gene: TRBJ2-5
d_gene: .
v_gene: TRBV13
CDR3aa: CASSLRSRQETQYF
CDR3nt: TGTGCCAGCAGCTTACGGTCCCGCCAAGAGACCCAGTACTTC

abundance: few
len: 15
j_gene: TRBJ2-5
d_gene: TRBD2
v_gene: TRBV30
CDR3aa: CAWSAGLAGKETQYF
CDR3nt: TGTGCCTGGAGCGCCGGACTAGCGGGGAAAGAGACCCAGTACTTC

abundance: few
len: 15
j_gene: TRBJ2-2
d_gene: .
v_gene: TRBV20-1
CDR3aa: CSARVGTINTGELFF
CDR3nt: TGCAGTGCTAGAGTGGGGACCATCAACACCGGGGAGCTGTTTTTT

abundance: many
len: 13
j_gene: TRBJ2-3
d_gene: .
v_gene: TRBV2
CDR3aa: CASSEGVADTQYF
CDR3nt: TGTGCCAGCAGTGAGGGCGTTGCAGATACGCAGTATTTT

abundance: few
len: 17
j_gene: TRBJ2-3
d_gene: TRBD2
v_gene: TRBV20-1
CDR3aa: CSATQNPSGGMIDTQYF
CDR3nt: TGCAGTGCTACACAGAACCCGAGCGGGGGGATGATAGATACGCAGTATTTT

abundance: .
len: 15
j_gene: TRBJ1-2
d_gene: .
v_gene: TRBV4-2
CDR3aa: CASSQPNDRSYGYTF
CDR3nt: TGTGCCAGCAGCCAACCCAATGACAGGTCCTATGGCTACACCTTC

abundance: .
len: 15
j_gene: TRBJ2-5
d_gene: TRBD2
v_gene: TRBV25-1
CDR3aa: CASRLAGGFGETQYF
CDR3nt: TGTGCCAGCAGGCTAGCGGGAGGTTTTGGAGAGACCCAGTACTTC

abundance: few
len: 16
j_gene: TRBJ2-1
d_gene: .
v_gene: TRBV4-1
CDR3aa: CASSQPRRGSYNEQFF
CDR3nt: TGCGCCAGCAGCCAACCCCGCCGAGGGTCCTACAATGAGCAGTTCTTC

abundance: .
len: 14
j_gene: TRBJ1-1
d_gene: .
v_gene: TRBV2
CDR3aa: CASSEGRMNTEAFF
CDR3nt: TGTGCCAGCAGTGAAGGGCGGATGAACACTGAAGCTTTCTTT

abundance: many
len: 12
j_gene: TRBJ2-3
d_gene: .
v_gene: TRBV7-9
CDR3aa: CASNFGADTQYF
CDR3nt: TGTGCCAGCAACTTCGGCGCAGATACGCAGTATTTT